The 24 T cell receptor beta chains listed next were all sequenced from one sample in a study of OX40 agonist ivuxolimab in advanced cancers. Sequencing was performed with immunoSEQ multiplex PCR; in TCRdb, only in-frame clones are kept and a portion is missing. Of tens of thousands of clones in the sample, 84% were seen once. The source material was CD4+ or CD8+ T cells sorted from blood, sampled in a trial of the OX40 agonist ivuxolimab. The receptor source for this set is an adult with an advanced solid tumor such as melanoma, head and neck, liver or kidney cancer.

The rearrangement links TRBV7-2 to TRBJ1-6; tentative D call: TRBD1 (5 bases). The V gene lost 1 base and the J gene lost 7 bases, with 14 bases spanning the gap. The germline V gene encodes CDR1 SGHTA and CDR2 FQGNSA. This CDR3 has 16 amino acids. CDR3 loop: CASSLGFVGLNSPLHF. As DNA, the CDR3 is TGTGCCAGCAGCTTAGGGTTTGTGGGGCTCAATTCACCCCTCCACTTT.

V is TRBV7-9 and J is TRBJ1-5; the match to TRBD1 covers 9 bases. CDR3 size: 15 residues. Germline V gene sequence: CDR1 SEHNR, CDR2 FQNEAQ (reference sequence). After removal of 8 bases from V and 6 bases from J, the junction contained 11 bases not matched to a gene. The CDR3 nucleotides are TGTGCCAGCTCCCTCGCGGGACAGGGTGGTCAGCCCCAGCATTTT. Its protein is CASSLAGQGGQPQHF.

CDR3 in amino acids: CASSFRGPANTGELFF. In DNA, the CDR3 is TGTGCCAGCAGTTTCAGGGGGCCCGCGAACACCGGGGAGCTGTTTTTT. J is TRBJ2-2 and V is TRBV6-5, with TRBD1 matching 8 bases. Germline loops: CDR1 MNHEY, CDR2 SVGAGI. The CDR3 has 16 amino acids. The V segment lost 4 bases and the J segment 0 bases; nucleotides outside the gene matches: 4.

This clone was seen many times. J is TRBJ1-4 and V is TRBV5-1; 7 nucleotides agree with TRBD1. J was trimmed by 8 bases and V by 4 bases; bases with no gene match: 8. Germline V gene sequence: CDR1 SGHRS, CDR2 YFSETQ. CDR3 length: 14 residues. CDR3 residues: CASSPDRAEEKLFF. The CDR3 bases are TGCGCCAGCAGCCCTGACAGGGCTGAGGAAAAACTGTTTTTT.

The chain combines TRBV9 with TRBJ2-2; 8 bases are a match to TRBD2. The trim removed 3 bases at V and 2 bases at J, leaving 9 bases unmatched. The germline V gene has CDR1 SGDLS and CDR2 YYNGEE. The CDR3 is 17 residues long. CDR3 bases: TGTGCCAGCAGCGCCTCGACGGGGGGGCACAACACCGGGGAGCTGTTTTTT. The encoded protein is CASSASTGGHNTGELFF.

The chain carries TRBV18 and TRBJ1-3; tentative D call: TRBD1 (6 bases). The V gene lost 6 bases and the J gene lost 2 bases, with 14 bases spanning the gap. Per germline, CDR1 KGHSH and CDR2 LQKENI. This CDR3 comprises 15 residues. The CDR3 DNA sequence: TGTGCCAGCTCGCCGACAGGTGGCCCTGGAAACACCATATATTTT. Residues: CASSPTGGPGNTIYF.

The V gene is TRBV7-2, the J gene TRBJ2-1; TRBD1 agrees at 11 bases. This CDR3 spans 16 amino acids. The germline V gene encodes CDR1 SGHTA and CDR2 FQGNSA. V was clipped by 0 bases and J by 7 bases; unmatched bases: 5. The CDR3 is CASSLAGTGGTNEQFF. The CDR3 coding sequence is TGTGCCAGCAGCTTAGCCGGGACAGGGGGTACAAATGAGCAGTTCTTC.

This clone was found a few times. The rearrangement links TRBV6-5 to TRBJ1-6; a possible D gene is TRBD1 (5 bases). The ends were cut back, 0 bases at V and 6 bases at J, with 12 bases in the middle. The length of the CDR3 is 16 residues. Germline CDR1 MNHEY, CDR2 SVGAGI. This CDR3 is CASSYSRGQGNSPLHF. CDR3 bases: TGTGCCAGCAGTTACTCGAGGGGCCAGGGTAATTCACCCCTCCACTTT.

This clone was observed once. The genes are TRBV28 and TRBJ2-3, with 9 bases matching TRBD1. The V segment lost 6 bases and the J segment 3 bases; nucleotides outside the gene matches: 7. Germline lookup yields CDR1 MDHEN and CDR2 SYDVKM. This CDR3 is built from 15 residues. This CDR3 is CASRTLQGATDTQYF. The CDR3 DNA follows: TGTGCCAGCAGGACCTTACAGGGGGCAACAGATACGCAGTATTTT.

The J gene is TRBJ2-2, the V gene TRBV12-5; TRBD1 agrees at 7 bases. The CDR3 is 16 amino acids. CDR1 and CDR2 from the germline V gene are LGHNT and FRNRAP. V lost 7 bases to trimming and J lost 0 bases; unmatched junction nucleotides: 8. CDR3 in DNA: TGTGCTAGTGTTCTCAGGACAGGAGCGAACACCGGGGAGCTGTTTTTT. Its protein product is CASVLRTGANTGELFF.

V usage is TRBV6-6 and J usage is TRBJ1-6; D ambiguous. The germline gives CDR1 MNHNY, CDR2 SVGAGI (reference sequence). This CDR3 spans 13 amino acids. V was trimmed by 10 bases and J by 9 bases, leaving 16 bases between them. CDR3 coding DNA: TGTGCCACCTCCGGCCCTGCCCCTTCACCCCTCCACTTT. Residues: CATSGPAPSPLHF.

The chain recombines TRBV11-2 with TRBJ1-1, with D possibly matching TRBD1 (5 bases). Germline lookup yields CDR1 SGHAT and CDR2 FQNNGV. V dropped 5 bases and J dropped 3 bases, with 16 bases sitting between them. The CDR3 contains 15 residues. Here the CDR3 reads CASSTRRGSDTEAFF. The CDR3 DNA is TGTGCCAGCAGCACCCGACGGGGCTCGGACACTGAAGCTTTCTTT. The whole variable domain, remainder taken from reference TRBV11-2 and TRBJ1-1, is EAGVAQSPRYKIIEKRQSVAFWCNPISGHATLYWYQQILGQGPKLLIQFQNNGVVDDSQLPKDRFSAERLKGVDSTLKIQPAKLEDSAVYLCASSTRRGSDTEAFFGQGTRLTVV.

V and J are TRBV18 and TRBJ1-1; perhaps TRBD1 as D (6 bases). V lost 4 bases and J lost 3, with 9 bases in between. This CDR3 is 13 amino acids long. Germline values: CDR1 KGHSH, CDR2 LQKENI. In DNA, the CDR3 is TGTGCCAGCTCACTCGCAGGGGACACTGAAGCTTTCTTT. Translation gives CASSLAGDTEAFF.

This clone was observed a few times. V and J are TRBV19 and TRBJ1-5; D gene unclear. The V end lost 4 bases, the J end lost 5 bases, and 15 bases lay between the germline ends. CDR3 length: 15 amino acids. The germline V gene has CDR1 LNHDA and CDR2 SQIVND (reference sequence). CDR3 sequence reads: CASSTVTRLDQPQHF. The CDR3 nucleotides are TGTGCCAGTAGTACTGTGACACGCCTGGATCAGCCCCAGCATTTT.

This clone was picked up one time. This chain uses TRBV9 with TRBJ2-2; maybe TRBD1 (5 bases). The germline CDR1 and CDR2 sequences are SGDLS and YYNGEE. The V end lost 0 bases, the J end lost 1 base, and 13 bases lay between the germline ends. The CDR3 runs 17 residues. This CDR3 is CASSVGSSGQNTGELFF. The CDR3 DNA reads TGTGCCAGCAGCGTAGGGAGCTCCGGACAGAACACCGGGGAGCTGTTTTTT.

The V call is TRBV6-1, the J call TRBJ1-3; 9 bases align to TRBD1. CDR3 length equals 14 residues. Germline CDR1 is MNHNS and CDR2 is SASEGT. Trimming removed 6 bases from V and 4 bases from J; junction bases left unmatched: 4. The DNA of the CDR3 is TGTGCCAGCAGCCCCGACAGGGGGGGAAACACCATATATTTT. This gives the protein CASSPDRGGNTIYF.

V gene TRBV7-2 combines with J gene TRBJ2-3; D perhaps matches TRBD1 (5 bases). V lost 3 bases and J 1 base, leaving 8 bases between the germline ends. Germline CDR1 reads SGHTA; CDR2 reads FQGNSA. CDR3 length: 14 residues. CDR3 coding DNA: TGTGCCAGCAGCTTTTCGACAGGCACAGATACGCAGTATTTT. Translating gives CASSFSTGTDTQYF.

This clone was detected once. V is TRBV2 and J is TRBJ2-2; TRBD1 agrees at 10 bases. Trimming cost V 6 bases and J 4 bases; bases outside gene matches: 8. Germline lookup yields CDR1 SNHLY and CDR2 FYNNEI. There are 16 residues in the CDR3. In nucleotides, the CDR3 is TGTGCCAGCAGCCCCGACAGGGGGCGCAGCACCGGGGAGCTGTTTTTT. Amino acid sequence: CASSPDRGRSTGELFF.

CDR3 sequence (DNA): TGTGCCAGCAGCCCGGGCAGCCCTGGGGCCAACGTCCTGACTTTC. Translating gives CASSPGSPGANVLTF. This chain links TRBV7-9 with TRBJ2-6; no clear D. The germline CDR1 and CDR2 sequences are SEHNR and FQNEAQ (reference sequence). Trimming took 5 bases from V and 2 from J, leaving 10 bases between them. The CDR3 consists of 15 residues.

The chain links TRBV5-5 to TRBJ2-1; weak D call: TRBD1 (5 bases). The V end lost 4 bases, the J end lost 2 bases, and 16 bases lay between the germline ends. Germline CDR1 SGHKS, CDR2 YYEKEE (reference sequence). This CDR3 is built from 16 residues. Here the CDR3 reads CASSLGLPVTYNEQFF. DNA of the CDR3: TGTGCCAGCAGCCTGGGGCTCCCTGTGACCTACAATGAGCAGTTCTTC.

The CDR3 DNA reads as TGTGCCAGCAGCCCCCTGGTAGCGGGGGCGAGAGCAGATACGCAGTATTTT. Translated, it gives CASSPLVAGARADTQYF. The chain combines TRBV7-2 with TRBJ2-3, with TRBD2 matching over 9 bases. The length of the CDR3 is 17 residues. J gave up 4 bases and V 5 bases, and 13 bases lay outside the gene matches. Germline values: CDR1 SGHTA, CDR2 FQGNSA.

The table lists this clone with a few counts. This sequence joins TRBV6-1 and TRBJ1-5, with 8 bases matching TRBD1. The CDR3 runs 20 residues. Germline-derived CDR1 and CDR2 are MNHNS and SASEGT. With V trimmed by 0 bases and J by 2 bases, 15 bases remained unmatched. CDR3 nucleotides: TGTGCCAGCAGTGAAGCGCTTCAAGGGACAGGATCAGTACGCAATCAGCCCCAGCATTTT. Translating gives CASSEALQGTGSVRNQPQHF.

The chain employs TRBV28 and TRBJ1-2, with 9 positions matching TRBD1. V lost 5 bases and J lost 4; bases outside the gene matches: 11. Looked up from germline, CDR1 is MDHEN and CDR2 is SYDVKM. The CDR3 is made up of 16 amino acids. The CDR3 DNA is TGTGCCAGCAGTCCGGGCTCTACAGGGGGCATCTATGGCTACACCTTC. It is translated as CASSPGSTGGIYGYTF.

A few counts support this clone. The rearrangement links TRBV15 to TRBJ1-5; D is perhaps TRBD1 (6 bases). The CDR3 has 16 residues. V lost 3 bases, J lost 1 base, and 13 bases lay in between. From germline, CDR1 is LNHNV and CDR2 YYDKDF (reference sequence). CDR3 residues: CATSRTTGMSNQPQHF. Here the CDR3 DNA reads TGTGCCACCAGCAGGACCACAGGGATGAGCAATCAGCCCCAGCATTTT.